This entry describes one T cell receptor beta chain. What antigen it recognizes has not been identified. Nothing much larger sits one base from this clone, and base qualities are not available. This sample is drawn from a study of T cells after yellow fever vaccination (dated 2019 in TCRdb). Broadly, across the study: Libraries from fractions with low cell numbers were prepared with the SMART-Seq v4 Ultra Low Input RNA kit. To follow T-cell clones before and after primary and booster YFV17D yellow fever vaccination, bulk TCR alpha and beta repertoires were sequenced over time. Two healthy male donors made up the cohort, one aged 18 to 30 years and the other aged 30 to 39 years. Blood samples were taken at several timepoints before and after primary and secondary immunization, and bulk PBMC replicates and cell subsets were isolated. The investigation overall reported the following: Compared with the primary T-cell response, the secondary T-cell response was weaker but faster, peaking on day 5 rather than day 15. A small share of clonotypes occurred in both CD4 and CD8 compartments, likely arising from convergent recombination. Computational filtering was needed because FACS-sorted repertoires could contain abundant contaminating clonotypes from the bulk population. Because only two donors were included in the study, the extent to which the findings can be generalized is limited. Most clones expanded after primary vaccination were re-detected after the booster (around 96% of CD4 and around 86% of CD8), suggesting broad memory maintenance.

What this sample's treatment or condition label stands for: live attenuated yellow fever vaccine strain. A standard Ficoll-Paque protocol was used to isolate PBMCs from peripheral blood. CD4 and CD8 T-cell fractions were isolated with Dynabeads CD4 and CD8 positive selection kits. TriZol was used to extract RNA from bulk PBMCs, CD4 and CD8 fractions, and dextramer-positive and dextramer-negative fractions. CDR3 length: 15 amino acids, cysteine to phenylalanine. Just CDR3 DNA is preserved here, 45 bases in frame from base 1. From V the trimming removes 6 bases and from J it removes 1 base, while the gene matches leave 4 bases of the junction unaccounted for. Looking up the germline V gene yields CDR1 SNHLY and CDR2 FYNNEI. For sequencing, an Illumina NovaSeq 6000 was employed. TCR cDNA was synthesized by 5'RACE template switching, which introduced a universal primer site and unique molecular identifiers. cDNA synthesis was primed from both the TCR alpha and TCR beta constant segments. Two PCR steps were used to amplify libraries, with sample barcodes and sequencing adapters being added in the second step. Libraries were sequenced on Illumina HiSeq 2500 (2x100 bp) or NovaSeq (2x150 bp). The authors' pipeline ran thus. MIGEC handled demultiplexing of reads and collapsing into UMI consensus sequences, while MiXCR performed V(D)J alignment. Clonotypes responding to the vaccine were identified with edgeR on replicate PBMC samples, with the criteria of FDR below 0.01 and a log2 fold change above 5 up to day 15. Each bulk clonotype received a CD4 or CD8 identity based on whether the sequenced CD4 or CD8 repertoire contained that clonotype at higher abundance. TCRdb trimmed the raw reads at Q25, called clones with MiXCR and kept productive beta chains. A single entry per CDR3 protein holds the most common genes and DNA from its merged rows. In this record, the V and J calls reflect TCRdb's handling and not the investigators' own analysis. The sample data list approximately 150,000 distinct CDR3 sequences, and around 9.3% of these were observed just once. The ten biggest clones cover approximately 39% of the sample.

This receptor was taken from a man between 18 and 29 years old who received the YFV17D yellow fever vaccine. Sequencing was performed on CD8+ T cells sorted from PBMCs, taken 45 days after the yellow fever booster vaccination. The rearrangement joined TRBV2 to TRBJ2-1, with 9 central nucleotides matching TRBD1. The CDR3 loop reads CASSSGTGSYNEQFF. At the DNA level, the sequence is TGTGCCAGCAGCTCCGGGACAGGGTCCTACAATGAGCAGTTCTTC.